The clone carrying this TCR beta chain was found a few times. The antigen is undetermined. The data originate from a study of PD-1 blockade in classical Hodgkin lymphoma. Whole-study results and caveats: Unlike CD8+ TCR diversity, which did not rise significantly by C4D1, CD4+ TCR diversity did. Reports indicated that newly diagnosed patients had lower baseline TCR diversity than healthy donors did.

Method: immunoSEQ multiplex PCR; TCRdb's copy keeps in-frame clones and lacks some. The sample has about 22,000 clones, under 80% seen once. All the patients suffered relapse after autologous stem cell transplantation, and brentuximab vedotin exposure differed. The germline V gene has CDR1 SGDLS and CDR2 YYNGEE. The V end lost 4 bases, the J end lost 6 bases, and 5 bases lay between the germline ends. The CDR3 has 10 residues. The chain recombines TRBV9 with TRBJ2-7, with D uncertain. This receptor was identified in a human donor with classical Hodgkin lymphoma. The sequenced sample was peripheral blood mononuclear cells (PBMCs), obtained at baseline. In DNA form, the CDR3 reads TGTGCCAGCAGCCCCGCCGAGCAGTACTTC. It is translated as CASSPAEQYF.